The following is a T cell receptor beta chain sequence with its context. With 3 bases removed from V and 5 bases from J, the gap between germline ends came to 10 bases. The germline V gene has CDR1 MNHEY and CDR2 SMNVEV (reference sequence). The CDR3 runs 13 residues. This sample is drawn from a study of T cell responses to AZD1222 COVID-19 vaccine. The data were produced by immunoSEQ multiplex PCR, yet TCRdb's version contains in-frame clones alone and is incomplete. Of about 100,000 clones in the sample, just under 90% were seen once. Source: peripheral blood, taken on day 0 of AZD1222 vaccination. This TCR was recovered from an adult in good health. The gene calls are TRBV27 and TRBJ1-2; D gene unclear. The CDR3 nucleotides are TGTGCCAGCAGTTTCGACGGCTCTTATGGCTACACCTTC. This sequence encodes CASSFDGSYGYTF.